The present entry profiles one TCR beta chain with its context. Its target is not known. Trimming took 1 base from V and 5 from J, leaving 10 bases between them. In germline, CDR1 is SEHNR, CDR2 FQNEAQ (reference sequence). The CDR3 consists of 14 residues. The sample is drawn from a study of blood T cells in healthy people across ages. Findings and caveats of the study: Aged donors had fewer naive CD4+ cells and lower diversity than long-lived donors. Significant beta diversity loss was already apparent by age approximately 42, declining roughly linearly. Naive T cell percentage by flow cytometry tracked strongly with beta diversity.

The authors ran a second PCR of about 7 to 11 cycles using a sample-barcoded 5' primer and a J-beta primer mix. With 12 random nucleotides, a template-switch adaptor tagged each individual cDNA molecule. TCRdb used MiXCR to reprocess the 5' RACE reads, holding one entry per CDR3 protein. The table lists around 500,000 distinct CDR3 sequences, around 50% of them singletons. The sample was blood. This chain links TRBV7-9 with TRBJ2-3; D is uncertain. The TCR sequence derives from an elderly man in good health. The CDR3 bases are TGTGCCAGCAGCTTAGTGGGTTCTGGAGATACGCAGTATTTT. As protein: CASSLVGSGDTQYF. Using reference TRBV7-9 and TRBJ2-3 for the parts outside the CDR3, the full variable domain is DTGVSQNPRHKITKRGQNVTFRCDPISEHNRLYWYRQTLGQGPEFLTYFQNEAQLEKSRLLSDRFSAERPKGSFSTLEIQRTEQGDSAMYLCASSLVGSGDTQYFGPGTRLTVL.